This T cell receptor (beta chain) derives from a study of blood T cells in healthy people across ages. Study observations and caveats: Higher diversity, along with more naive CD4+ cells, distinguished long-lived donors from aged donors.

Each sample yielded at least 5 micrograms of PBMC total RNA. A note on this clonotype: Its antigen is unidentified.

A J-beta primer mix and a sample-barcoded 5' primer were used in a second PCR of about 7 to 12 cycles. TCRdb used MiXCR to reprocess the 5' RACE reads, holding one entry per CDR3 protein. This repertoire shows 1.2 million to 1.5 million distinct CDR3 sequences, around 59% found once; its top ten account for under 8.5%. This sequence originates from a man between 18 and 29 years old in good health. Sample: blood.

CDR3 nucleotides: TGTGCCAGCAGCCCTCCGGGACACTCGATCTACGAGCAGTACTTC. Amino acids: CASSPPGHSIYEQYF. This chain links TRBV11-2 with TRBJ2-7, with a tentative D call TRBD1 (6 bases). The CDR3 length is 15 residues. Germline V gene sequence: CDR1 SGHAT, CDR2 FQNNGV. The germline V and J ends were trimmed by 5 bases and 3 bases, with 17 bases remaining between them.